Sequencing of this T cell receptor (beta chain) was carried out in a study of blood T cell repertoires in COVID-19. From germline, CDR1 is LNHDA and CDR2 SQIVND (reference sequence). The V gene lost 2 bases and the J gene lost 2 bases, with 17 bases spanning the gap. The CDR3 runs 17 residues. Libraries were prepared by immunoSEQ multiplex PCR; TCRdb keeps only in-frame clonotypes and omits some of them. This table has roughly 250,000 clones, around three quarters appearing once. The TCR originated in a woman of 80 years or more with acute or convalescent COVID-19. Sequencing used peripheral blood. The chain combines TRBV19 with TRBJ2-3; possible D gene TRBD2, 7 bases. The CDR3 sequence: CASSISLGGGPTDTQYF. Written as DNA, the CDR3 is TGTGCCAGTAGTATAAGTCTCGGCGGGGGCCCCACAGATACGCAGTATTTT.